This entry lists 14 T cell receptor beta chains sequenced from one sample in a study of blood T cell repertoires in COVID-19. The assay was immunoSEQ multiplex PCR, and TCRdb's table has in-frame clones only and misses some. The table lists approximately 260,000 clones, 89% of them singletons. Sample: peripheral blood. These receptors were taken from a woman aged 40 to 49 who had recovered from COVID-19.

This chain connects TRBV20-1 to TRBJ1-3; 7 bases map to TRBD1. CDR1 is DFQATT, CDR2 SNEGSKA, per germline (reference sequence). V lost 5 bases to trimming and J lost 8 bases; unmatched junction nucleotides: 3. This CDR3 is built from 11 residues. CDR3 DNA sequence: TGCAGTGCTTCGCAGGGGGACACCATATATTTT. Its protein is CSASQGDTIYF.

DNA for the CDR3: TGTGCCAGTAGTAACAGCCAATACTCTGGAAACACCATATATTTT. This translates into CASSNSQYSGNTIYF. The chain couples TRBV19 to TRBJ1-3; no firm D call. Trimming removed 4 bases from V and 0 bases from J, with 10 bases in between. The CDR3 sequence is 15 residues long. The germline V gene has CDR1 LNHDA and CDR2 SQIVND (reference sequence).

The chain is built from TRBV19 and TRBJ2-5; 11 bases fit TRBD2. Germline lookup yields CDR1 LNHDA and CDR2 SQIVND (reference sequence). Trimming cost V 4 bases and J 1 base; bases outside gene matches: 11. The CDR3 loop spans 18 amino acids. The CDR3 sequence: CASSTHSGGARGQETQYF. CDR3 in DNA: TGTGCCAGTAGTACCCATAGCGGGGGGGCCAGGGGCCAAGAGACCCAGTACTTC.

The rearrangement joins TRBV5-1 to TRBJ2-3, with 7 nucleotides matching TRBD2. V was pared by 1 base and J by 0 bases, with 8 bases of the junction left unmatched. The germline CDR1 and CDR2 sequences are SGHRS and YFSETQ. The CDR3 is 17 amino acids. CDR3 nucleotides: TGCGCCAGCAGCTTGATCGTTGGCGGGGGTAGCACAGATACGCAGTATTTT. It encodes CASSLIVGGGSTDTQYF.

This chain uses TRBV27 with TRBJ1-4, with D unresolved. Trimming took 3 bases from V and 7 from J, leaving 15 bases between them. CDR1 MNHEY and CDR2 SMNVEV come from the germline V gene (reference sequence). The CDR3 spans 15 residues. The CDR3 sequence: CASSFWASRGEKLFF. As DNA, the CDR3 is TGTGCCAGCAGTTTTTGGGCCAGCCGTGGTGAAAAACTGTTTTTT. Based on the CDR3 plus reference TRBV27 and TRBJ1-4, the full variable domain is EAQVTQNPRYLITVTGKKLTVTCSQNMNHEYMSWYRQDPGLGLRQIYYSMNVEVTDKGDVPEGYKVSRKEKRNFPLILESPSPNQTSLYFCASSFWASRGEKLFFGSGTQLSVL.

This clone has only one observation. The rearrangement uses TRBV18 and TRBJ2-2; D is uncertain. The length of the CDR3 is 14 residues. The V and J ends lost 3 bases and 0 bases respectively, with 5 bases between them. Germline assignment: CDR1 KGHSH and CDR2 LQKENI. CDR3 sequence: CASSPQTNTGELFF. CDR3 nucleotides: TGTGCCAGCTCACCTCAAACGAACACCGGGGAGCTGTTTTTT.

This chain joins TRBV9 and TRBJ2-5, with a tentative D call TRBD2 (6 bases). CDR1 and CDR2 from the germline V gene are SGDLS and YYNGEE. CDR3 length: 15 residues. The ends were cut back, 4 bases at V and 3 bases at J, with 16 bases in the middle. The DNA of the CDR3 is TGTGCCAGCAGCCAATGGGGCGGCGGGAAAGAGACCCAGTACTTC. This gives the protein CASSQWGGGKETQYF.

The chain has TRBV5-4 and TRBJ1-6; D is unresolved. V lost 2 bases, J lost 5 bases, and 8 bases lay in between. The CDR3 is made up of 14 amino acids. Germline V gene sequence: CDR1 SGHNT, CDR2 YYREEE (reference sequence). The CDR3 DNA follows: TGTGCCAGCAGCTTAGAACAGAATAATTCACCCCTCCACTTT. It is translated as CASSLEQNNSPLHF.

This rearrangement joins TRBV5-4 to TRBJ2-1, with TRBD1 identical over 7 bases. There are 15 residues in the CDR3. Germline values: CDR1 SGHNT, CDR2 YYREEE (reference sequence). J was trimmed by 4 bases and V by 0 bases; bases with no gene match: 4. The CDR3 DNA sequence: TGTGCCAGCAGCTTGGAAGACAGGGCTTACAATGAGCAGTTCTTC. It translates to CASSLEDRAYNEQFF. The full variable domain, completed using reference TRBV5-4 and TRBJ2-1, is ETGVTQSPTHLIKTRGQQVTLRCSSQSGHNTVSWYQQALGQGPQFIFQYYREEENGRGNFPPRFSGLQFPNYSSELNVNALELDDSALYLCASSLEDRAYNEQFFGPGTRLTVL.

The J gene is TRBJ2-2, the V gene TRBV10-3; maybe TRBD1 (5 bases). The germline V gene encodes CDR1 ENHRY and CDR2 SYGVKD. There are 13 residues in the CDR3. With 6 bases removed from V and 6 bases from J, the gap between germline ends came to 11 bases. CDR3 in DNA: TGTGCCATCAGGCCAGGGTCCCCCGGGGAGCTGTTTTTT. It yields the protein CAIRPGSPGELFF.

This chain connects TRBV11-3 to TRBJ2-1; the match to TRBD1 covers 8 bases. CDR1 is SGHNT, CDR2 YENEEA, per germline. V lost 4 bases, J lost 1 base, and 3 bases stayed unmatched. CDR3 size: 15 residues. The CDR3 DNA reads TGTGCCAGCAGCTCGGGACAGGAGTCCTACAATGAGCAGTTCTTC. Protein: CASSSGQESYNEQFF.

The V call is TRBV6-6, the J call TRBJ1-5; TRBD1 is a possible D gene (5 bases). The CDR3 loop spans 13 amino acids. Germline CDR1 and CDR2: MNHNY and SVGAGI (reference sequence). Trimming left V 5 bases short and J 4 bases short, with 9 bases between. The CDR3 DNA reads as TGTGCCAGCAGTCAAGGGGTAAATCAGCCCCAGCATTTT. This codes for CASSQGVNQPQHF.

The chain has TRBV5-4 and TRBJ2-3, with D possibly being TRBD2 (6 bases). Germline CDR1 reads SGHNT; CDR2 reads YYREEE (reference sequence). CDR3 size: 11 residues. The V end was cut by 4 bases, the J end by 8 bases, with 8 bases between. The chain's CDR3 is CASSTGVTQYF. CDR3 sequence (DNA): TGTGCCAGCAGCACGGGAGTTACGCAGTATTTT.

This chain links TRBV11-2 with TRBJ1-2; D possibly corresponds to TRBD1 (5 bases). The CDR3 contains 15 residues. Trimming pared 5 bases from V and 5 bases from J, leaving 18 bases between. Germline V CDR1 and CDR2: SGHAT, FQNNGV. The CDR3 loop reads CASSPTGDPEYGYTF. The CDR3 DNA is TGTGCCAGCAGCCCAACGGGGGACCCCGAATATGGCTACACCTTC.